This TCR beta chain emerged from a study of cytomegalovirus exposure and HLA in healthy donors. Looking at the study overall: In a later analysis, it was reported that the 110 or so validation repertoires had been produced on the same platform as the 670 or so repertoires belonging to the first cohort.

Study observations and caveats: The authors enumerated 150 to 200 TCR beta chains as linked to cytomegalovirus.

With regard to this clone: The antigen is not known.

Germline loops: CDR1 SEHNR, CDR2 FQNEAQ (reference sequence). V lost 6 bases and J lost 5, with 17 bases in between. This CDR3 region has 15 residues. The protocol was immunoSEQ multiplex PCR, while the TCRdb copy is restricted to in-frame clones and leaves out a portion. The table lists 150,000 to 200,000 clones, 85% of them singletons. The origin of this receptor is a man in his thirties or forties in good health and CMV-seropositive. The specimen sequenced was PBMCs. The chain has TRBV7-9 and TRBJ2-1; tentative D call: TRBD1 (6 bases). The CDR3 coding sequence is TGTGCCAGCAGAGACCCCCGACAGGCGGACAATGAGCAGTTCTTC. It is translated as CASRDPRQADNEQFF.